The sequence of this TCR beta chain was determined in a study of radiotherapy plus CTLA-4 blockade in lung cancer. Study background: Among all patients, roughly 17% showed objective responses, while approximately 30% had disease control.

With respect to this clone: The antigen is not known.

Libraries were prepared by immunoSEQ multiplex PCR; TCRdb keeps only in-frame clonotypes and omits some of them. This sample yields roughly 68,000 clones, of which about 80% are seen a single time; 7.1% belongs to the top ten. Lung cancer patients with chemo-refractory metastatic non-small-cell disease were given focal radiation plus CTLA-4 blockade with ipilimumab. Findings of the study overall: There was expansion of tumor-derived TCR clones in blood after radiotherapy plus ipilimumab. In blood, early T cell clone dynamics reportedly predicted response best, together with interferon-beta.

The sequences come from peripheral blood, collected from a patient treated with radiotherapy plus ipilimumab. This TCR was recovered from a human donor with non-small cell lung cancer who had a complete response to radiotherapy plus ipilimumab.

The CDR3 protein is CASSLGGPGEAYNEQFF. CDR3 sequence (DNA): TGTGCCAGCAGCTTGGGGGGACCAGGGGAAGCCTACAATGAGCAGTTCTTC. The chain uses TRBV5-4 and TRBJ2-1; weak D call: TRBD1 (6 bases). CDR1 and CDR2 (germline): SGHNT, YYREEE (reference sequence). V lost 0 bases to trimming and J lost 2 bases, with 15 bases between them. The CDR3 contains 17 residues.